A single sample is the source of the 10 T cell receptor beta chains below, sequenced in a study of PD-L1 blockade in urothelial cancer. Documented time point: peripheral blood 6 weeks after treatment start. Generated by immunoSEQ multiplex PCR, the TCRdb table keeps only in-frame clones and is missing some. This repertoire shows 25,000 to 35,000 clones, around four fifths found once; its top ten account for approximately 3%. Sequenced here: PBMCs, sampled around atezolizumab (anti-PD-L1) treatment. These receptors came from a man between 70 and 80 years old with urothelial cancer.

The CDR3 DNA reads as TGTGCCAGTAGTTTAAATAGCAATCAGCCCCAGCATTTT. Its protein product is CASSLNSNQPQHF. This chain uses TRBV19 with TRBJ1-5; D remains ambiguous. Germline V gene data show CDR1 as LNHDA and CDR2 as SQIVND (reference sequence). Trimming left V 5 bases short and J 0 bases short, with 5 bases between. CDR3 length equals 13 residues. Looking up the rest from reference TRBV19 and TRBJ1-5 gives the full variable domain: DGGITQSPKYLFRKEGQNVTLSCEQNLNHDAMYWYRQDPGQGLRLIYYSQIVNDFQKGDIAEGYSVSREKKESFPLTVTSAQKNPTAFYLCASSLNSNQPQHFGDGTRLSIL.

The gene calls are TRBV5-1 and TRBJ1-5; the match to TRBD1 covers 9 bases. Trimming removed 0 bases from V and 7 bases from J; junction bases left unmatched: 8. Per the germline V gene, CDR1 is SGHRS and CDR2 is YFSETQ. The CDR3 has 16 amino acids. The CDR3 DNA is TGCGCCAGCAGCTTGGAAGGGACAGGGACGGGCCAGCCCCAGCATTTT. It specifies CASSLEGTGTGQPQHF.

A single count supports this clone. The CDR3 DNA is TGTGCCAGCAGTTCCTCCGGACATATCTACGAGCAGTACTTC. Protein product: CASSSSGHIYEQYF. V gene TRBV6-6 combines with J gene TRBJ2-7; weak D call: TRBD1 (5 bases). Trimming removed 4 bases at V and 3 bases at J, with 13 bases between. Per germline, CDR1 MNHNY and CDR2 SVGAGI (reference sequence). The CDR3 sequence is 14 residues long.

The chain couples TRBV2 to TRBJ2-7; D unresolved. This CDR3 is built from 11 residues. V lost 0 bases and J 9 bases, leaving 6 bases between the germline ends. Germline CDR1 and CDR2: SNHLY and FYNNEI. CDR3 residues: CASSEAGWQYF. CDR3 coding DNA: TGTGCCAGCAGTGAAGCCGGGTGGCAGTACTTC.

The chain uses TRBV28 and TRBJ1-2; 8 bases are a match to TRBD1. Germline-derived CDR1 and CDR2 are MDHEN and SYDVKM. CDR3 length equals 16 residues. V lost 1 base, J lost 4 bases, and 8 bases stayed unmatched. The CDR3 DNA reads TGTGCCAGCAGTTTATCCCCAGGGGGCGTGGGCTATGGCTACACCTTC. This codes for CASSLSPGGVGYGYTF.

The V gene is TRBV28, the J gene TRBJ1-3; D is unclear. V lost 8 bases and J 4 bases, leaving 15 bases between the germline ends. The CDR3 totals 14 residues. The V gene's germline CDR1 is MDHEN and CDR2 SYDVKM. CDR3 coding DNA: TGTGCCAGCCTGGACTTATCTAGGGGAAACACCATATATTTT. Translating gives CASLDLSRGNTIYF.

This sequence joins TRBV4-1 and TRBJ1-1; possible D gene TRBD1, 5 bases. CDR1 is MGHRA, CDR2 YSYEKL, per germline. CDR3 length: 19 residues. Trimming cost V 4 bases and J 0 bases, with 24 bases left between them. CDR3: CASSPKLGAPRTMNTEAFF. The CDR3 region has the DNA TGCGCCAGCAGCCCCAAATTAGGGGCCCCCAGAACGATGAACACTGAAGCTTTCTTT.

Here the CDR3 DNA reads TGTGCCAGCAGCTTAACCGGACAGGGAAACATTCAGTACTTC. The encoded protein is CASSLTGQGNIQYF. The rearrangement links TRBV7-3 to TRBJ2-4; 8 positions match TRBD1. Trimming took 0 bases from V and 6 from J; bases not matched to a gene: 1. Germline CDR1 and CDR2: SGHTA and FQGTGA. The CDR3 has 14 residues.

The rearrangement joins TRBV7-6 to TRBJ2-2; D gene unclear. CDR1 is SGHVS, CDR2 FNYEAQ, per germline. This CDR3 comprises 12 residues. The V end was cut by 5 bases, the J end by 6 bases, with 7 bases between. The chain's CDR3 is CASSHLPGELFF. The CDR3 DNA reads as TGTGCCAGCAGCCATCTACCCGGGGAGCTGTTTTTT.

This chain's CDR3 is CASSQARGTTYEQYF. CDR3 sequence (DNA): TGCGCCAGCAGCCAAGCTCGGGGGACTACCTACGAGCAGTACTTC. This sequence joins TRBV4-1 and TRBJ2-7, with 7 bases fitting TRBD2. CDR1 and CDR2 from the germline V gene are MGHRA and YSYEKL. The CDR3 contains 15 residues. Germline trimming cut 1 base from V and 2 bases from J; bases unmatched to any gene: 5.